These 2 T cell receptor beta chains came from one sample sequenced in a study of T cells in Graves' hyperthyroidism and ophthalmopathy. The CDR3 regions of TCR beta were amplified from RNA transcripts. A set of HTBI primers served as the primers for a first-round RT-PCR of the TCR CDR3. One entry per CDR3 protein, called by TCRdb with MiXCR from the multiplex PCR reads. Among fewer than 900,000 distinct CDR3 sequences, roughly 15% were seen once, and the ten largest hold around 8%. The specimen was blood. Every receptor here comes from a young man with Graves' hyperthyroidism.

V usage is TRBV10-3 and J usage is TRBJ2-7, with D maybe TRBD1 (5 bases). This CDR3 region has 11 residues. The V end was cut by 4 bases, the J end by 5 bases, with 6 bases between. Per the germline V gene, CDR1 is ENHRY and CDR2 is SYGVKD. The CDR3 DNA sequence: TGTGCCATCAGTGTAGGGGACGAGCAGTACTTC. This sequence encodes CAISVGDEQYF.

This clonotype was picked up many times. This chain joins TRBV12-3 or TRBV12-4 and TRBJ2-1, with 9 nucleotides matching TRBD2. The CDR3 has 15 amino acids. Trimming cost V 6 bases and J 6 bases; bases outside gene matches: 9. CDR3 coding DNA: TGTGCCAGCAGGAATACTAGCGGGCGTGGCAATGAGCAGTTCTTC. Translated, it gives CASRNTSGRGNEQFF.